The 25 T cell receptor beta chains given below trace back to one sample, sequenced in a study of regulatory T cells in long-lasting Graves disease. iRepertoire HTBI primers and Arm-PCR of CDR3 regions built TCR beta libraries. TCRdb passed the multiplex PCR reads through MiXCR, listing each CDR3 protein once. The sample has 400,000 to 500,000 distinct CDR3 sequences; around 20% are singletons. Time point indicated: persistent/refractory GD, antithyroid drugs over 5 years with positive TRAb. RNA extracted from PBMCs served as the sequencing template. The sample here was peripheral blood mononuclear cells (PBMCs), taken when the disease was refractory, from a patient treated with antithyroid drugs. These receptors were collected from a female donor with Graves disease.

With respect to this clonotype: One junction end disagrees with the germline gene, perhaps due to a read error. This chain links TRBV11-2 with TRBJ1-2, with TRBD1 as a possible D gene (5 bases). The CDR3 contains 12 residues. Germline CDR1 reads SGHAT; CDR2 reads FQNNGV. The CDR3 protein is CASGFGAYGYTF. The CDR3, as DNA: TGTGCCAGCGGCTTTGGGGCCTATGGCTACACCTTC.

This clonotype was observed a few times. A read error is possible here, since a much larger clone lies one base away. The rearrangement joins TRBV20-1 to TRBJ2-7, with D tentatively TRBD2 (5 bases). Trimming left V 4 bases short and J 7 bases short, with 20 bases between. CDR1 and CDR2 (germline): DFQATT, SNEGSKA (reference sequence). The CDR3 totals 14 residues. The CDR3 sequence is CSATLDGIEREQYF. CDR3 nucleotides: TGCAGTGCTACCCTTGACGGGATCGAAAGGGAGCAGTACTTC.

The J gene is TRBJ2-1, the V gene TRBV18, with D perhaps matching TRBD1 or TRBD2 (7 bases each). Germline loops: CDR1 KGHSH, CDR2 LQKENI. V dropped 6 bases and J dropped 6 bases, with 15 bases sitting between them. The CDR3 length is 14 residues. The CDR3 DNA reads TGTGCCAGCTCGGGAGGGGGCTTAGGCAATGAGCAGTTCTTC. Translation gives CASSGGGLGNEQFF.

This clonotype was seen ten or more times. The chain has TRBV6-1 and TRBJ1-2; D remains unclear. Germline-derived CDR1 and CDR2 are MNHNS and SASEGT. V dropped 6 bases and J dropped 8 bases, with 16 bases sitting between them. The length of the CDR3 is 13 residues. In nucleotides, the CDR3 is TGTGCCAGCAGATCTTCCGACTCGGGAGGCTACACCTTC. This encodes CASRSSDSGGYTF.

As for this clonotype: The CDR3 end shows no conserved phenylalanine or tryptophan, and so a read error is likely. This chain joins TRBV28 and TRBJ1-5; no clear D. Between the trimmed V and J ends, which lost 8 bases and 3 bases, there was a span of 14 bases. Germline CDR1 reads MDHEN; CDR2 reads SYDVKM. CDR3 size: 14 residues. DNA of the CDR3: TGTGCCAGCCGTCCAGGCTTGCACAATCAGCCCCAGCATCTT. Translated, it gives CASRPGLHNQPQHL.

CDR3 sequence: CASGPRWPGEKLFF. The CDR3, as DNA: TGTGCCAGCGGCCCCAGGTGGCCTGGTGAAAAACTGTTTTTT. V gene TRBV7-9 combines with J gene TRBJ1-4; D is unresolved. Germline V lookup: CDR1 SEHNR, CDR2 FQNEAQ (reference sequence). The CDR3 spans 14 residues. V shed 8 bases and J shed 7 bases, with 17 bases lying between them.

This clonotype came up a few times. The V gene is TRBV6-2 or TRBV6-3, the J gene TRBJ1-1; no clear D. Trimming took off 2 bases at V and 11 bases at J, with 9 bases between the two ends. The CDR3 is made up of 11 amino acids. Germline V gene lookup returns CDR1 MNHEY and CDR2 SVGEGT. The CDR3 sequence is CASSYGFYAFF. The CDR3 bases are TGTGCCAGCAGTTACGGATTCTATGCTTTCTTT.

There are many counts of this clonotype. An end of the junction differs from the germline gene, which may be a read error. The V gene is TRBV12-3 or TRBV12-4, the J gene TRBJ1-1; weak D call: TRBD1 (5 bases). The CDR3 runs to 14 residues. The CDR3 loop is CASSLGGTNTEAFF. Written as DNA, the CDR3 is TGTGCCAGCAGCTTAGGAGGGACGAACACTGAAGCTTTCTTT.

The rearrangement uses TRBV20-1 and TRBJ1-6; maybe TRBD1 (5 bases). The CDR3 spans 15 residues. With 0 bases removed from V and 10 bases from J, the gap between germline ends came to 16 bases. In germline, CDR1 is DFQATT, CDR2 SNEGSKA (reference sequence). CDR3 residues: CSAREWGSLVSPLHF. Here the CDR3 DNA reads TGCAGTGCTAGAGAATGGGGCAGCTTAGTGTCACCCCTCCACTTT.

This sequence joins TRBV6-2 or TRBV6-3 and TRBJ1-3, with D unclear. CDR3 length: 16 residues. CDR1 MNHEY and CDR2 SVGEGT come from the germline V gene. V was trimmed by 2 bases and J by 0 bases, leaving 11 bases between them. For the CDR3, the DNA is TGTGCCAGCAGTTACGGCACCGCGAGCTCTGGAAACACCATATATTTT. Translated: CASSYGTASSGNTIYF.

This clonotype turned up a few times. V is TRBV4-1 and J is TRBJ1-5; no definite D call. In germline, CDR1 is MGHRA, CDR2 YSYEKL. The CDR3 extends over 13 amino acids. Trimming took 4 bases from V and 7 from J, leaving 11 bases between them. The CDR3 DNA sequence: TGCGCCAGCAGCCCAATAGGTCGACAGCCCCAGCATTTT. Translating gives CASSPIGRQPQHF.

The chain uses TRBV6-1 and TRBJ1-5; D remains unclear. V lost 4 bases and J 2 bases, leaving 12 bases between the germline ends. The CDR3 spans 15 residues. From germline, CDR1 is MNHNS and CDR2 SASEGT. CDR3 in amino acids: CASSATPGGNQPQHF. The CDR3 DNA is TGTGCCAGCAGTGCAACACCGGGTGGCAATCAGCCCCAGCATTTT.

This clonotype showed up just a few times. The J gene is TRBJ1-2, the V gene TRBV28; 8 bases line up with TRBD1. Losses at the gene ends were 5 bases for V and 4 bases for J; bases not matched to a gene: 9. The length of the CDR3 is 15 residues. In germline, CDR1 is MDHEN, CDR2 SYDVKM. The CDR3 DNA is TGTGCCAGCAGTCCCTTGACAGGGGTGGGCTATGGCTACACCTTC. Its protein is CASSPLTGVGYGYTF.

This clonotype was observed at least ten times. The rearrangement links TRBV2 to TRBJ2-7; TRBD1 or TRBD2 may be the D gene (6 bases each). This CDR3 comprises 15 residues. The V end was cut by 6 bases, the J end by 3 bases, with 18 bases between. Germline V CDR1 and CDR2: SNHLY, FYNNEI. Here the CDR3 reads CASSGRGQRNYEQYF. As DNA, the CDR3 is TGTGCCAGCAGCGGGCGGGGACAACGGAACTACGAGCAGTACTTC.

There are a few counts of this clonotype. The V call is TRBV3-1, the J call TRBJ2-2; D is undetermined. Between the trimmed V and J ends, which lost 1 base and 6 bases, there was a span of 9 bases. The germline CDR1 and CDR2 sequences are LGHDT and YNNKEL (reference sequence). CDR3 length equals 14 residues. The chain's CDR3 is CASSQAGSAGELFF. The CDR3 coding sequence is TGTGCCAGCAGCCAAGCTGGAAGTGCCGGGGAGCTGTTTTTT.

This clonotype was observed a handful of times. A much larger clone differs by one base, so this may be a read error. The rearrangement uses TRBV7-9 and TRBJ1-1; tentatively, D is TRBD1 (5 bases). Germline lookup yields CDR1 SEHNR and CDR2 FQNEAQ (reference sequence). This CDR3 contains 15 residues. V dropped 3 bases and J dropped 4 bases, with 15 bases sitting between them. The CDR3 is CASSFWAGKATEAFF. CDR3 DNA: TGTGCCAGCAGCTTTTGGGCAGGGAAGGCCACTGAAGCTTTCTTT.

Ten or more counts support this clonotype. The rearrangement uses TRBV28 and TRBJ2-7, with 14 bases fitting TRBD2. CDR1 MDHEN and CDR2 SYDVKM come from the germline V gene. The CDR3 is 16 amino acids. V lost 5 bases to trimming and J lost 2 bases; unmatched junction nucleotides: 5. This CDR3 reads CASSAGLAGVPYEQYF. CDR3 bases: TGTGCCAGCAGTGCGGGACTAGCGGGAGTACCCTACGAGCAGTACTTC.

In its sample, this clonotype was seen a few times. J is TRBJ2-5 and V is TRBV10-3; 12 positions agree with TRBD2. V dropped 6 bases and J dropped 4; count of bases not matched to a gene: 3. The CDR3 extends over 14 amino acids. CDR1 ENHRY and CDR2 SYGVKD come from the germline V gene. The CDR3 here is CAISLAGGGETQYF. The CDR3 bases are TGTGCCATCAGCCTAGCGGGAGGGGGAGAGACCCAGTACTTC.

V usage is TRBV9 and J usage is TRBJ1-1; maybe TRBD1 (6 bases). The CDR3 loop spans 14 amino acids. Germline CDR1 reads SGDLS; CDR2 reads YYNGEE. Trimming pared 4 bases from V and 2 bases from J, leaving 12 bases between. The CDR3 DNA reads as TGTGCCAGCAGCTCACAGGGAAAAAACACTGAAGCTTTCTTT. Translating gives CASSSQGKNTEAFF.

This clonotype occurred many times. The CDR3 here is CASSLARGSLSPQHF. In DNA, the CDR3 is TGTGCCAGCAGTTTAGCAAGGGGGTCTCTGTCGCCCCAGCATTTT. The rearrangement joins TRBV12-3 or TRBV12-4 to TRBJ1-5, with TRBD1 as a possible D gene (6 bases). CDR3 size: 15 residues. Trimming took off 0 bases at V and 9 bases at J, with 15 bases between the two ends.

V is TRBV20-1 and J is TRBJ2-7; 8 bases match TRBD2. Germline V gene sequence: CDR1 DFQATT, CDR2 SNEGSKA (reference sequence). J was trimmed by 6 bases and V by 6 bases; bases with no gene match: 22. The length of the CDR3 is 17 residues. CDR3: CSATPRIGSGIIGEQYF. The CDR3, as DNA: TGCAGTGCCACCCCCCGGATTGGTAGCGGGATAATAGGCGAGCAGTACTTC.

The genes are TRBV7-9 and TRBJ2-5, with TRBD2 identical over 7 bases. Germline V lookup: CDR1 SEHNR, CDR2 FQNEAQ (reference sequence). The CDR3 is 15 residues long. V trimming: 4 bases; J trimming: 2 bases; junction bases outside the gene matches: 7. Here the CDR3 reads CASSSRAGLQETQYF. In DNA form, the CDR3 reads TGTGCCAGCAGCTCAAGGGCGGGACTACAAGAGACCCAGTACTTC.

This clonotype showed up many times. In DNA, the CDR3 is TGTGCCACCAGCAAAGGCCACGGGGACGCCCCTAATGGCTACACCTTC. Translation: CATSKGHGDAPNGYTF. V usage is TRBV15 and J usage is TRBJ1-2; tentatively, D is TRBD1 (5 bases). This CDR3 region has 16 residues. Trimming shortened V by 4 bases and J by 6 bases, and 21 bases separated the two germline ends. In germline, CDR1 is LNHNV, CDR2 YYDKDF (reference sequence).

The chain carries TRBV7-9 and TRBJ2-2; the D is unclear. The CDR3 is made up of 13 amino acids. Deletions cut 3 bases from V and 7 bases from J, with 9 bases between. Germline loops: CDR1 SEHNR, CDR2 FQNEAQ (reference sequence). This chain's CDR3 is CASSLLVDGELFF. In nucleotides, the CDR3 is TGTGCCAGCAGCTTGTTGGTGGACGGGGAGCTGTTTTTT.

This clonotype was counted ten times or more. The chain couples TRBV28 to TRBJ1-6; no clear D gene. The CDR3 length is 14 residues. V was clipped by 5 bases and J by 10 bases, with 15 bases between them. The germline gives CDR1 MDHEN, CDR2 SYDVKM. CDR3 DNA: TGTGCCAGCAGTGATTCTCCCGGGTGGTCACCCCTCCACTTT. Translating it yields CASSDSPGWSPLHF.